These 26 T cell receptor beta chains share one sample of origin, sequenced in a study of OX40 agonist ivuxolimab in advanced cancers. Libraries were prepared by immunoSEQ multiplex PCR; TCRdb keeps only in-frame clonotypes and omits some of them. The sample records more than 65,000 clones, around four fifths being singletons. The specimen was CD4+ or CD8+ T cells sorted from blood, collected in a trial of the OX40 agonist ivuxolimab. Receptors originate from an adult with an advanced solid tumor such as melanoma, head and neck, liver or kidney cancer.

This rearrangement joins TRBV5-6 to TRBJ1-2; a possible D gene is TRBD1 (5 bases). Trimming took 0 bases from V and 4 from J, leaving 10 bases between them. The CDR3 contains 14 residues. The germline V gene encodes CDR1 SGHDT and CDR2 YYEEEE. CDR3 amino acids: CASSLGGAGYGYTF. Written as DNA, the CDR3 is TGTGCCAGCAGCTTGGGAGGGGCGGGCTATGGCTACACCTTC. The entire variable domain, with the rest obtained from reference TRBV5-6 and TRBJ1-2, is as follows: DAGVTQSPTHLIKTRGQQVTLRCSPKSGHDTVSWYQQALGQGPQFIFQYYEEEERQRGNFPDRFSGHQFPNYSSELNVNALLLGDSALYLCASSLGGAGYGYTFGSGTRLTVV.

The CDR3 DNA is TGTGCCAGCTCACCAGTACTCAAAGATGAGCAGTTCTTC. Amino acid sequence: CASSPVLKDEQFF. The chain uses TRBV18 and TRBJ2-1; no reliable D call. Trimming took 2 bases from V and 8 from J, leaving 10 bases between them. CDR1 is KGHSH, CDR2 LQKENI, per germline. The CDR3 runs 13 residues.

This chain links TRBV10-1 with TRBJ2-7; D may be TRBD1 (5 bases). The CDR3 is 14 residues long. CDR1 is WNHNN and CDR2 is SYGVQD in the germline V gene (reference sequence). The V gene lost 6 bases and the J gene lost 3 bases, with 15 bases spanning the gap. The CDR3 here is CASSLDTINYEQYF. The CDR3 region has the DNA TGCGCCAGCAGCCTGGACACTATTAACTACGAGCAGTACTTC.

The chain links TRBV5-4 to TRBJ2-3, with 12 positions matching TRBD2. This CDR3 has 16 amino acids. After removal of 0 bases from V and 4 bases from J, the junction contained 3 bases not matched to a gene. From germline, CDR1 is SGHNT and CDR2 YYREEE (reference sequence). DNA of the CDR3: TGTGCCAGCAGCTTGGATGGGACTAGCGGGTCAGATACGCAGTATTTT. This codes for CASSLDGTSGSDTQYF.

The rearrangement joins TRBV5-1 to TRBJ1-1; 9 nucleotides align to TRBD1. Germline loops: CDR1 SGHRS, CDR2 YFSETQ. The junction had 11 bases not matched to a gene; V was cut back by 1 base and J by 4 bases. This CDR3 has 17 amino acids. The CDR3 coding sequence is TGCGCCAGCAGCTTGTCCGGGACAGGGTTTGGTGGCACTGAAGCTTTCTTT. As protein: CASSLSGTGFGGTEAFF.

There are many counts of this clone. Within the sample, other DNA sequences also encode this same CDR3. This chain uses TRBV27 with TRBJ1-1; maybe TRBD1 (5 bases). The CDR3 has 12 amino acids. In germline, CDR1 is MNHEY, CDR2 SMNVEV (reference sequence). V was trimmed by 5 bases and J by 7 bases, leaving 11 bases between them. The CDR3 bases are TGTGCCAGCAGTCTGAGGGGAGGTGAAGCTTTCTTT. Its protein is CASSLRGGEAFF.

V is TRBV4-3 and J is TRBJ2-7; the match to TRBD2 covers 13 bases. The germline V gene encodes CDR1 LGHNA and CDR2 YSLEER. V dropped 5 bases and J dropped 3; count of bases not matched to a gene: 4. This CDR3 has 15 amino acids. CDR3 residues: CASSYGTSGIYEQYF. CDR3 nucleotides: TGCGCCAGCAGCTATGGGACTAGCGGGATCTACGAGCAGTACTTC.

In its sample, this clone was seen once. V gene TRBV29-1 combines with J gene TRBJ2-1; 9 nucleotides line up with TRBD1. The J segment lost 8 bases and the V segment lost 4 bases, leaving 6 bases of the junction unmatched. This CDR3 comprises 13 residues. Germline assignment: CDR1 SQVTM and CDR2 ANQGSEA. For the CDR3, the DNA is TGCAGCGTTGCACGGGACAGGGAATATGAGCAGTTCTTC. Translated, it gives CSVARDREYEQFF.

V usage is TRBV7-2 and J usage is TRBJ2-1; tentatively, D is TRBD1 (6 bases). Trimming cost V 2 bases and J 9 bases, with 8 bases left between them. Germline loops: CDR1 SGHTA, CDR2 FQGNSA. There are 12 residues in the CDR3. This CDR3 reads CASSLTGTEQFF. CDR3 sequence (DNA): TGTGCCAGCAGCTTAACAGGGACTGAGCAGTTCTTC.

In its sample, this clone was seen a few times. The chain employs TRBV5-1 and TRBJ2-5, with 12 bases that match TRBD1. Unmatched junction bases numbered 7, after V lost 0 bases and J lost 4 bases. The CDR3 spans 17 residues. CDR1 and CDR2 (germline): SGHRS, YFSETQ. The CDR3 region has the DNA TGCGCCAGCAGCTTGGGGTTCCGGGACAGGGGGCCAGAGACCCAGTACTTC. Translation gives CASSLGFRDRGPETQYF.

The rearrangement links TRBV27 to TRBJ2-3, with D unclear. CDR1 is MNHEY, CDR2 SMNVEV, per germline (reference sequence). The V end lost 3 bases, the J end lost 2 bases, and 12 bases lay between the germline ends. The CDR3 sequence is 15 residues long. CDR3 sequence: CASSFLPKDTDTQYF. Written as DNA, the CDR3 is TGTGCCAGCAGTTTTTTACCCAAAGACACAGATACGCAGTATTTT.

The V gene is TRBV29-1, the J gene TRBJ1-2; 10 positions agree with TRBD1. V was clipped by 4 bases and J by 4 bases; unmatched bases: 6. The CDR3 has 14 amino acids. CDR1 is SQVTM, CDR2 ANQGSEA, per germline. The CDR3 sequence is CSVAPGTGVYGYTF. DNA for the CDR3: TGCAGCGTTGCCCCCGGGACAGGGGTCTATGGCTACACCTTC.

The CDR3 sequence is CASSFSATGGGYGYTF. The DNA of the CDR3 is TGTGCCAGCAGTTTTAGCGCGACAGGGGGAGGCTATGGCTACACCTTC. J is TRBJ1-2 and V is TRBV28; TRBD1 agrees at 9 bases. The CDR3 is made up of 16 amino acids. V gave up 3 bases and J gave up 4 bases; unmatched junction bases: 9. Germline V gene lookup returns CDR1 MDHEN and CDR2 SYDVKM.

This sequence joins TRBV6-5 and TRBJ2-5; D possibly corresponds to TRBD2 (5 bases). TRBJ2-7 explains the end of the DNA better; the J call may be wrong. CDR1 and CDR2 (germline): MNHEY, SVGAGI. The CDR3 is 13 amino acids. The CDR3 here is CASSYVGDGEQYF. CDR3 DNA: TGTGCCAGCAGTTACGTGGGAGACGGCGAGCAGTACTTC.

CDR3 in DNA: TGCGCCAGCAGCCCCGTTGGGGGGTGGGGGTCCTACGAGCAGTACTTC. Protein product: CASSPVGGWGSYEQYF. V is TRBV5-1 and J is TRBJ2-5; maybe TRBD2 (6 bases). The J call could be wrong; TRBJ2-7 is a better fit for the DNA end. The length of the CDR3 is 16 residues. The germline gives CDR1 SGHRS, CDR2 YFSETQ.

The J gene is TRBJ2-3, the V gene TRBV19; tentatively, D is TRBD1 (5 bases). The CDR3 loop spans 17 amino acids. The germline V gene has CDR1 LNHDA and CDR2 SQIVND (reference sequence). Trimming left V 3 bases short and J 2 bases short, with 18 bases between. CDR3 in DNA: TGTGCCAGTAGTATGACCACTACAGGCCTCCTCACAGATACGCAGTATTTT. This encodes CASSMTTTGLLTDTQYF.

The chain couples TRBV2 to TRBJ2-5; 8 bases are a match to TRBD1. The CDR3 extends over 14 amino acids. V was clipped by 7 bases and J by 2 bases; unmatched bases: 6. Germline CDR1 and CDR2: SNHLY and FYNNEI. This chain's CDR3 is CASKAGGTQETQYF. As DNA, the CDR3 is TGTGCCAGCAAGGCAGGGGGCACTCAAGAGACCCAGTACTTC.

This clone showed up just once. The chain employs TRBV4-2 and TRBJ2-7; 9 bases map to TRBD2. Germline V gives CDR1 LGHNA, CDR2 YNFKEQ. The V gene end was trimmed by 1 base and the J gene end by 3 bases; junction bases not matched to a gene: 10. CDR3 length equals 17 residues. This chain's CDR3 is CASSQVGVTSGRYEQYF. CDR3 DNA sequence: TGTGCCAGCAGCCAAGTGGGGGTCACTAGCGGGCGCTACGAGCAGTACTTC.

This chain uses TRBV21-1 with TRBJ1-4; TRBD1 is the table's D call and was not checked against the DNA. TRBV21-1 is listed as a pseudogene. The length of the CDR3 is 12 residues. DNA for the CDR3: TGTGCCAGCAGCTCCCGCAGGGAAAAACTGTTTTTT. This encodes CASSSRREKLFF.

The rearrangement links TRBV4-2 to TRBJ2-2; TRBD2 aligns across 11 bases. Trimming took 2 bases from V and 5 from J; bases not matched to a gene: 7. This CDR3 is built from 17 residues. From germline, CDR1 is LGHNA and CDR2 YNFKEQ. This CDR3 is CASSQTMTSGDTGELFF. The DNA for the CDR3 is TGTGCCAGCAGCCAAACCATGACTAGCGGGGATACCGGGGAGCTGTTTTTT.

CDR3 region: CASSLEAGEASPLHF. CDR3 nucleotide sequence: TGTGCCAGCAGCTTAGAGGCAGGGGAGGCTTCACCCCTCCACTTT. The V and J genes are TRBV11-2 and TRBJ1-6; TRBD1 might be the D (6 bases). The ends were cut back, 0 bases at V and 9 bases at J, with 12 bases in the middle. The CDR3 totals 15 residues. Germline lookup yields CDR1 SGHAT and CDR2 FQNNGV.

The chain uses TRBV6-5 and TRBJ1-2, with 7 bases fitting TRBD1. The CDR3 is 12 residues long. Germline CDR1 is MNHEY and CDR2 is SVGAGI. Germline trimming cut 6 bases from V and 12 bases from J; bases unmatched to any gene: 10. CDR3 nucleotide sequence: TGTGCCAGCAGATCCCCCCGACAGGGCCACACCTTC. It codes for CASRSPRQGHTF.

The chain employs TRBV28 and TRBJ2-7; the match to TRBD2 covers 7 bases. CDR1 and CDR2 from the germline V gene are MDHEN and SYDVKM. The CDR3 contains 17 residues. Germline trimming cut 8 bases from V and 4 bases from J; bases unmatched to any gene: 20. Written as DNA, the CDR3 is TGTGCCAGCCGCCTCCCACGGGGCGCGGGGGTTTTTTACGAGCAGTACTTC. Translation gives CASRLPRGAGVFYEQYF.

V usage is TRBV14 and J usage is TRBJ1-2, with D hard to call. Trimming shortened V by 5 bases and J by 0 bases, and 10 bases separated the two germline ends. The V gene's germline CDR1 is SGHDN and CDR2 FVKESK. The CDR3 spans 14 residues. DNA for the CDR3: TGTGCCAGCAGCTTAATGGGAGCTAACTATGGCTACACCTTC. It encodes CASSLMGANYGYTF.

The chain uses TRBV7-6 and TRBJ1-1, with TRBD1 matching over 8 bases. Germline values: CDR1 SGHVS, CDR2 FNYEAQ. The V segment lost 0 bases and the J segment 5 bases; nucleotides outside the gene matches: 8. The CDR3 is 16 amino acids. The CDR3 region has the DNA TGTGCCAGCAGCTTAGCCCTCAGGGGGCCTAGGACTGAAGCTTTCTTT. Translating gives CASSLALRGPRTEAFF.

The chain is built from TRBV7-2 and TRBJ2-3; D is ambiguous. The V and J ends lost 3 bases and 3 bases respectively, with 13 bases between them. The CDR3 has 15 amino acids. Germline V CDR1 and CDR2: SGHTA, FQGNSA. The CDR3 region is CASSLRQRSTDTQYF. The CDR3 region has the DNA TGTGCCAGCAGCTTGCGGCAGAGAAGTACAGATACGCAGTATTTT.